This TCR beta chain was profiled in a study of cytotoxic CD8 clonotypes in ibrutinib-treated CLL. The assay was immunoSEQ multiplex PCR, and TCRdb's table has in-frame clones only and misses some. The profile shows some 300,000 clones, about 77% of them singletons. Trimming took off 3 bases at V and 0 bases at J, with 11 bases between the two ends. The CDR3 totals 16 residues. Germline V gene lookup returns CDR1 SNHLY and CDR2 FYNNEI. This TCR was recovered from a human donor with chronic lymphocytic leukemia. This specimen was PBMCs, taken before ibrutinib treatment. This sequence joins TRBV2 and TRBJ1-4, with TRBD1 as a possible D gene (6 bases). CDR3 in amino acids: CASSDGGPATNEKLFF. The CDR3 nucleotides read TGTGCCAGCAGTGATGGGGGCCCTGCAACTAATGAAAAACTGTTTTTT.